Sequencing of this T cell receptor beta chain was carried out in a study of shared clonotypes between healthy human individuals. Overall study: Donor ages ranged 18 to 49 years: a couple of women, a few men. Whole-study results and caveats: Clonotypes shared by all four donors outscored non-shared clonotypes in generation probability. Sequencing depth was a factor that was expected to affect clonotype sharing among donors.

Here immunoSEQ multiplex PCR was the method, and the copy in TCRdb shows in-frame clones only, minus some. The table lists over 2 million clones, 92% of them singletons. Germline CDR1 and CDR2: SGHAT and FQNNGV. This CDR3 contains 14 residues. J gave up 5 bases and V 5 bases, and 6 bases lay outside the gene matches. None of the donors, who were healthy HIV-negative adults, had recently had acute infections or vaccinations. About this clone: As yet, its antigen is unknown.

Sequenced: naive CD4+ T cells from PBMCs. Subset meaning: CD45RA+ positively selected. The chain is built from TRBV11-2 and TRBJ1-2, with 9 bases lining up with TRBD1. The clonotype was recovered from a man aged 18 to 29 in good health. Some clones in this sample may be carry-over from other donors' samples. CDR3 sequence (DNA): TGTGCCAGCAGCCTACAGACAGGGGGGTATGGCTACACCTTC. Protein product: CASSLQTGGYGYTF.